This T cell receptor (beta chain) emerged from a study of blood T cell repertoires in COVID-19. Study-level background: Whether acute or convalescent, the COVID-19 samples came from the United States, Italy and Spain. PBMCs, B-cell-depleted T cells, or T cells provided the cDNA or gDNA that made up the material.

In the study's own analysis: It was from reference gene primer amplification that nucleated cell counts were estimated. The protocol was immunoSEQ multiplex PCR, while the TCRdb copy is restricted to in-frame clones and leaves out a portion. V and J calls and clone size come straight from that table; D and trimming were deduced from the DNA. The table has 50,000 to 65,000 clones, 82% seen once; the top ten hold about 20%. V shed 10 bases and J shed 8 bases, with 17 bases lying between them. The CDR3 consists of 12 residues. Germline loops: CDR1 MNHEY, CDR2 SVGAGI. The sequenced material came from peripheral blood. The J gene is TRBJ1-2, the V gene TRBV6-5; D perhaps matches TRBD1 (6 bases). The origin of this receptor is a woman aged 55-69 years with acute or convalescent COVID-19. CDR3 nucleotide sequence: TGTGCCACCTTTCACGGGACAAACGGCTACACCTTC. Translating gives CATFHGTNGYTF.